A single sample is the source of the 14 T cell receptor beta chains below, sequenced in a study of naive and memory T cell subsets. Whole-study findings and limits: A few larger clonotypes appeared in naive repertoires, especially CD8, possibly memory cells re-expressing CD45RA.

The antigens of these receptors remain unknown. Both TRBC1 and TRBC2 were covered by a beta constant-region primer of two equimolar oligonucleotides. Ligated cDNA was amplified by four rounds of PCR with nested alpha and beta constant-region primers and SP2. A single record per CDR3 protein comes from TCRdb applying MiXCR to the UMI-ligation and nested PCR reads. In the table there are over 110,000 distinct CDR3 sequences, approximately 20% of which are singletons. Sequenced input: naive CD8+ T cells from blood. Receptors originate from a human donor in good health.

The chain couples TRBV7-6 to TRBJ2-7; D gene uncertain. The CDR3 loop spans 12 amino acids. V was pared by 0 bases and J by 6 bases, with 6 bases between. CDR1 is SGHVS and CDR2 is FNYEAQ in the germline V gene. In DNA form, the CDR3 reads TGTGCCAGCAGCTTAGCTACGAGCGAGCAGTACTTC. Translated: CASSLATSEQYF.

CDR3 amino acids: CASSSHARNEQFF. In nucleotides, the CDR3 is TGTGCCAGCAGTTCCCATGCGCGGAATGAGCAGTTCTTC. The V call is TRBV28, the J call TRBJ2-1; no clear D. Germline CDR1 reads MDHEN; CDR2 reads SYDVKM. CDR3 length equals 13 residues. V lost 4 bases and J 7 bases, leaving 11 bases between the germline ends.

The chain combines TRBV15 with TRBJ1-1; D perhaps matches TRBD1 (5 bases). Per the germline V gene, CDR1 is LNHNV and CDR2 is YYDKDF (reference sequence). The CDR3 has 14 amino acids. The V and J ends lost 5 bases and 0 bases respectively, with 10 bases between them. The CDR3 sequence is CATSPRQMNTEAFF. As DNA, the CDR3 is TGTGCCACCAGCCCTCGACAGATGAACACTGAAGCTTTCTTT.

In this sample, this clonotype turned up a few times. The CDR3 protein is CASSDSTVRAYQETQYF. DNA of the CDR3: TGTGCCAGCAGTGATTCCACCGTGCGGGCGTACCAAGAGACCCAGTACTTC. V gene TRBV9 combines with J gene TRBJ2-5; D is perhaps TRBD2 (5 bases). There are 17 residues in the CDR3. The V gene lost 5 bases and the J gene lost 0 bases, with 20 bases spanning the gap. Germline values: CDR1 SGDLS, CDR2 YYNGEE.

The chain has TRBV27 and TRBJ1-6, with D possibly matching TRBD1 (5 bases). CDR3 length equals 17 residues. Germline lookup yields CDR1 MNHEY and CDR2 SMNVEV (reference sequence). Trimming took off 0 bases at V and 0 bases at J, with 9 bases between the two ends. In DNA form, the CDR3 reads TGTGCCAGCAGTTTATCGTGGGGGAGCTCCTATAATTCACCCCTCCACTTT. This codes for CASSLSWGSSYNSPLHF.

This chain uses TRBV6-2 or TRBV6-3 with TRBJ2-3; 11 nucleotides line up with TRBD2. In germline, CDR1 is MNHEY, CDR2 SVGEGT. The CDR3 consists of 20 residues. V trimming: 5 bases; J trimming: 3 bases; junction bases outside the gene matches: 19. The CDR3 DNA is TGTGCCAGCAGTGAGAACGTTGAGACCGGGACTAGCGGATCAACAGATACGCAGTATTTT. Amino acids: CASSENVETGTSGSTDTQYF.

The chain uses TRBV4-1 and TRBJ2-7; D not resolved. Germline CDR1 reads MGHRA; CDR2 reads YSYEKL. The CDR3 is made up of 17 amino acids. Trimming removed 4 bases at V and 0 bases at J, with 19 bases between. The CDR3 protein is CASSPFTPQLSSYEQYF. CDR3 coding DNA: TGCGCCAGCAGCCCGTTTACCCCTCAGCTAAGCTCCTACGAGCAGTACTTC.

This clonotype appeared a few times. This rearrangement joins TRBV7-9 to TRBJ2-1; D unclear. V was clipped by 1 base and J by 8 bases, with 12 bases between them. The CDR3 is 14 amino acids. The germline gives CDR1 SEHNR, CDR2 FQNEAQ (reference sequence). The CDR3 region has the DNA TGTGCCAGCAGCTTAGAGGTGGGTTTCGATGAGCAGTTCTTC. The encoded protein is CASSLEVGFDEQFF.

The table lists this clonotype with a few counts. The rearrangement links TRBV4-1 to TRBJ2-7; 7 nucleotides align to TRBD1. Germline lookup yields CDR1 MGHRA and CDR2 YSYEKL. This CDR3 contains 15 residues. With V trimmed by 3 bases and J by 3 bases, 8 bases remained unmatched. Here the CDR3 reads CASSQTGPGVYEQYF. As DNA, the CDR3 is TGCGCCAGCAGCCAGACAGGGCCCGGGGTCTACGAGCAGTACTTC.

Points on this clonotype: The junction shows a germline mismatch at one end, possibly a read error. The gene calls are TRBV7-6 and TRBJ2-7; 14 bases line up with TRBD2. The CDR3 is 18 residues long. The germline gives CDR1 SGHVS, CDR2 FNYEAQ. Here the CDR3 DNA reads TGTGCCGGCAGCTTAGTATCCCCGGGACTAGCGGGAGCCTACGAGCAGTACTTC. Encoded protein: CAGSLVSPGLAGAYEQYF.

This chain joins TRBV14 and TRBJ2-3; D is undetermined. Germline CDR1 is SGHDN and CDR2 is FVKESK. CDR3 size: 15 residues. Between the trimmed V and J ends, which lost 0 bases and 1 base, there was a span of 8 bases. The CDR3: CASSQEDHRTDTQYF. CDR3 bases: TGTGCCAGCAGCCAAGAAGACCACCGCACAGATACGCAGTATTTT. The full variable domain, completed using reference TRBV14 and TRBJ2-3, is EAGVTQFPSHSVIEKGQTVTLRCDPISGHDNLYWYRRVMGKEIKFLLHFVKESKQDESGMPNNRFLAERTGGTYSTLKVQPAELEDSGVYFCASSQEDHRTDTQYFGPGTRLTVL.

This clonotype occurred a few times. The chain employs TRBV5-6 and TRBJ2-7; a possible D gene is TRBD1 (6 bases). There are 14 residues in the CDR3. Germline V gene data show CDR1 as SGHDT and CDR2 as YYEEEE. V lost 5 bases to trimming and J lost 6 bases, with 18 bases between them. The CDR3 is CASRTGTSSREQYF. The CDR3 DNA is TGTGCCAGCAGAACCGGGACATCTTCCCGCGAGCAGTACTTC.

This clonotype appeared a few times. The chain employs TRBV5-1 and TRBJ1-1; D might be TRBD1 (6 bases). Between the trimmed V and J ends, which lost 0 bases and 11 bases, there was a span of 14 bases. Germline V CDR1 and CDR2: SGHRS, YFSETQ. The CDR3 length is 13 residues. The CDR3 reads CASSLDGYRDAFF. The CDR3 DNA is TGCGCCAGCAGCTTGGACGGATACAGGGATGCTTTCTTT.

Concerning this clonotype itself: The junction and the germline gene differ at one end; a read error may be behind it. This chain links TRBV28 with TRBJ2-7; unclear D gene. The CDR3 contains 12 residues. Germline values: CDR1 MDHEN, CDR2 SYDVKM. The CDR3 DNA follows: TGTGCCAGCAGTTTTCCATCCTCCGAGCAGTACTTC. This sequence encodes CASSFPSSEQYF. Full variable domain (outside the CDR3, taken from reference TRBV28 and TRBJ2-7): DVKVTQSSRYLVKRTGEKVFLECVQDMDHENMFWYRQDPGLGLRLIYFSYDVKMKEKGDIPEGYSVSREKKERFSLILESASTNQTSMYLCASSFPSSEQYFGPGTRLTVT.